The clone carrying this T cell receptor (beta chain) came up many times. MiXCR, applied by TCRdb to the 5' RACE reads, yields one record per CDR3 protein. The sample carries 350,000 to 450,000 distinct CDR3 sequences, 18% recorded once. The data originate from a study of T cells after yellow fever vaccination. The CDR3 consists of 15 residues. Per the germline V gene, CDR1 is SGHVS and CDR2 is FNYEAQ. Trimming stripped 1 base from V and 2 bases from J, with 11 bases between. This specimen consisted of PBMCs, obtained before the yellow fever booster vaccination. The V call is TRBV7-6, the J call TRBJ1-1; D is unresolved. This clonotype was obtained from a man between 18 and 35 years old who received the YFV17D yellow fever vaccine. The CDR3: CASSLVPSVNTEAFF. CDR3 in DNA: TGTGCCAGCAGCTTAGTCCCATCCGTCAACACTGAAGCTTTCTTT.